These T cell receptor beta chains were read from a single sample in a study of T cells after yellow fever vaccination. TCRdb reprocessed the 5' RACE reads via MiXCR and lists one record per CDR3 protein. The table shows hundreds of thousands of distinct CDR3 sequences, with 18% occurring only once. The sequencing used PBMCs, collected before the yellow fever booster vaccination. These receptors came from a man aged 18 to 30 who received the YFV17D yellow fever vaccine. CDR3s include the opening cysteine and the closing phenylalanine or tryptophan. D genes are given only for firm matches. Clone size is given for some rows only: seen once, a few or many times, or a class if the clone is expanded.

>few|TRBJ1-1|-|14|TRBV29-1
TGCAGCGTTGTACCTGGGGGCCTGAACACTGAAGCTTTCTTT
CSVVPGGLNTEAFF
>-|TRBJ2-3|TRBD2|15|TRBV20-1
TGCAGTGCTAGAGATCCGGTAGCGGGGGGAGATACGCAGTATTTT
CSARDPVAGGDTQYF
>few|TRBJ2-6|-|14|TRBV11-2
TGTGCCAGCAGCTTATTAACCGGGGCCAACGTCCTGACTTTC
CASSLLTGANVLTF
>few|TRBJ1-1|-|14|TRBV18
TGTGCCAGCTCACCCGGAGAAATGAACACTGAAGCTTTCTTT
CASSPGEMNTEAFF
>few|TRBJ2-5|-|14|TRBV9
TGTGCCAGCAGCGGACACCAATACCAAGAGACCCAGTACTTC
CASSGHQYQETQYF
>once|TRBJ2-2|-|13|TRBV14
TGTGCCAGCAGCCGACAGACACACGGGGAGCTGTTTTTT
CASSRQTHGELFF
>few|TRBJ2-1|TRBD1|16|TRBV5-5
TGTGCCAGCAGCCTCGCTCGACAGGGGTCATACAATGAGCAGTTCTTC
CASSLARQGSYNEQFF
>many|TRBJ1-2|TRBD1|15|TRBV27
TGTGCCAGCAGTTTATCCCCGGACAGGGCTGGGGGCTACACCTTC
CASSLSPDRAGGYTF
>-|TRBJ2-3|-|14|TRBV7-3
TGTGCCAGCAGCCCCCACCAAAGCACAGATACGCAGTATTTT
CASSPHQSTDTQYF
>few|TRBJ1-1|-|14|TRBV7-3
TGTGCCAGCAGCCCCCTAAACGAGGGCACTGAAGCTTTCTTT
CASSPLNEGTEAFF
>-|TRBJ1-5|-|18|TRBV28
TGTGCCAGCAGATCCGAGGGACCGACCTCTTATAGCAATCAGCCCCAGCATTTT
CASRSEGPTSYSNQPQHF
>-|TRBJ2-5|-|15|TRBV4-3
TGCGCCAGCAGCCAAGGGGCCCTACCTGAAGAGACCCAGTACTTC
CASSQGALPEETQYF
>-|TRBJ2-3|-|14|TRBV20-1
TGCAGTGCTAGATTTTACGACCTCACAGATACGCAGTATTTT
CSARFYDLTDTQYF
>many|TRBJ1-3|-|15|TRBV29-1
TGCAGCGTTGATTTAGGGCGCCGGAGTGAAAACACCATATATTTT
CSVDLGRRSENTIYF
>few|TRBJ2-3|TRBD2|15|TRBV7-3
TGTGCCAGCGGGACTAGCGGGGGGGCGGGGTATACGCAGTATTTT
CASGTSGGAGYTQYF
>-|TRBJ2-7|-|15|TRBV12-5
TGTGCTAGTGGTTTGATAGCCCCTCGGATCGGCGAGCAGTACTTC
CASGLIAPRIGEQYF
>-|TRBJ2-7|-|14|TRBV20-1
TGCAGTGCTAGAGGGTCGAGATCTGCACACGAGCAGTACTTC
CSARGSRSAHEQYF
>few|TRBJ2-5|-|14|TRBV24-1
TGTGCCACCAGCCAAGGGGGAAACCAAGAGACCCAGTACTTC
CATSQGGNQETQYF
>few|TRBJ1-6|-|15|TRBV5-1
TGCGCCAGCAGCTTGGGGACGTGGATGGATTCACCCCTCCACTTT
CASSLGTWMDSPLHF
>-|TRBJ1-2|TRBD1|18|TRBV12-3/TRBV12-4
TGTGCCAGCAGTTCTCTGGTCTCACGCGGACAGGAAAACTATGGCTACACCTTC
CASSSLVSRGQENYGYTF
>many|TRBJ1-2|-|15|TRBV6-5
TGTGCCAGCAGTTACTCCGGGGCACGAGCCTATGGCTACACCTTC
CASSYSGARAYGYTF
>-|TRBJ2-7|TRBD1|14|TRBV4-1
TGCGCCAGCAGCCACGGGACAGGGTTGGACGAGCAGTACTTC
CASSHGTGLDEQYF
>-|TRBJ2-1|-|14|TRBV6-1
TGTGCCAGCAGTGAGACAGGTATCTACAATGAGCAGTTCTTC
CASSETGIYNEQFF
>many|TRBJ2-5|-|14|TRBV7-3
TGTGCCAGCAGCTTAAATCCAAACCAAGAGACCCAGTACTTC
CASSLNPNQETQYF
>-|TRBJ1-2|-|15|TRBV4-3
TGCGCCAGCAGCCCGGACAGATTAAACAACTATGGCTACACCTTC
CASSPDRLNNYGYTF
>few|TRBJ1-2|TRBD1|12|TRBV20-1
TGCAGTGCTGGGGACAGAAACTATGGCTACACCTTC
CSAGDRNYGYTF
>few|TRBJ2-3|TRBD2|19|TRBV28
TGTGCCAGCAAATCGGGACTAGCGGGGGGCGGTGGGCGTGAAGATACGCAGTATTTT
CASKSGLAGGGGREDTQYF
>few|TRBJ2-3|TRBD2|16|TRBV27
TGTGCCAGCAGTCCATGGCCGAAGCGGGGCCCAGATACGCAGTATTTT
CASSPWPKRGPDTQYF
>-|TRBJ1-2|TRBD1|17|TRBV5-5
TGTGCCAGCAGCCCGGGACAGGGAAGTACATTTGTCCATGGCTACACCTTC
CASSPGQGSTFVHGYTF
>-|TRBJ2-3|-|13|TRBV18
TGTGCCAGCTCACCATCTCCCCCGGATACGCAGTATTTT
CASSPSPPDTQYF
>few|TRBJ2-3|-|16|TRBV24-1
TGTGCCACCAGTGATCCCGGTGACCGCGGACAAGATACGCAGTATTTT
CATSDPGDRGQDTQYF
>-|TRBJ1-1|-|16|TRBV10-3
TGTGCCATCAGTCGCGGGACCGTAACCATGAACACTGAAGCTTTCTTT
CAISRGTVTMNTEAFF
>few|TRBJ2-7|-|15|TRBV6-1
TGTGCCAGCACCCTGATCCACAGGGAGGCCGGGGAGCAGTACTTC
CASTLIHREAGEQYF
>-|TRBJ2-7|-|13|TRBV24-1
TGTGCCACCCCGGAGGACCGAGGCTACGAGCAGTACTTC
CATPEDRGYEQYF
>-|TRBJ2-2|TRBD2|15|TRBV6-5
TGTGCCAGCAGTGACAGCGGGGGGTACACCGGGGAGCTGTTTTTT
CASSDSGGYTGELFF
>few|TRBJ1-1|-|17|TRBV7-9
TGTGCCAGCAGCTTAGCGCGGGCGACAGCAATGAACACTGAAGCTTTCTTT
CASSLARATAMNTEAFF
>-|TRBJ1-1|-|16|TRBV5-1
TGCGCCAGCAGCCCCCTCAGCGGCGGGCTGAACACTGAAGCTTTCTTT
CASSPLSGGLNTEAFF
>-|TRBJ2-3|TRBD2|18|TRBV7-6
TGTGCCAGCAGCTTAAGGGCTAGCGGGGGGGTAAAGACAGATACGCAGTATTTT
CASSLRASGGVKTDTQYF
>-|TRBJ2-7|-|16|TRBV5-5
TGTGCCAGCAGCTTTTCTATGACCAGGGGATCCTACGAGCAGTACTTC
CASSFSMTRGSYEQYF
>few|TRBJ1-2|-|14|TRBV6-1
TGTGCCAGCAGCCTTCTTGCGACAGACTATGGCTACACCTTC
CASSLLATDYGYTF
>-|TRBJ1-2|TRBD1|13|TRBV7-2
TGTGCCAGCAGCGTCGACAGGGAGCATGGCTACACCTTC
CASSVDREHGYTF
>-|TRBJ1-1|-|15|TRBV4-3
TGCGCCAGCAGCCAATCCGGGCAGGGGAACACTGAAGCTTTCTTT
CASSQSGQGNTEAFF
>-|TRBJ1-2|-|15|TRBV4-1
TGCGCCAGCAGCCAAGATTGGAGCGCTAACTATGGCTACACCTTC
CASSQDWSANYGYTF
>few|TRBJ2-3|TRBD2|17|TRBV7-3
TGTGCCAGCAGCTTATTGGGGCGGACTAGCGGGAGGGATACGCAGTATTTT
CASSLLGRTSGRDTQYF
>-|TRBJ2-5|-|16|TRBV12-3/TRBV12-4
TGTGCCAGCACTCCGGGACCCCAAGTGGGGCAAGAGACCCAGTACTTC
CASTPGPQVGQETQYF
>few|TRBJ1-1|-|14|TRBV5-6
TGTGCCAGCAGCTTGGTACCAGGGGACACTGAAGCTTTCTTT
CASSLVPGDTEAFF
>-|TRBJ1-2|-|16|TRBV2
TGTGCCAGCAGCGCCCCTCGGGGGCAGGGGAGCTATGGCTACACCTTC
CASSAPRGQGSYGYTF
>few|TRBJ2-4|TRBD2|14|TRBV12-3/TRBV12-4
TGTGCCAGCAACCCCATGGGGGGGGGGAACATTCAGTACTTC
CASNPMGGGNIQYF